This is a list of T cell receptor beta chains from one sample in a study of T cell responses to AZD1222 COVID-19 vaccine. Assay: immunoSEQ multiplex PCR; the TCRdb copy retains only in-frame clones and omits some. This sample has about 85,000 clones; 86% occur once, and the top ten carry 6.5% to 7.5%. Here the sequenced sample was peripheral blood, taken on day 0 of AZD1222 vaccination. The receptor set was obtained from an adult in good health. Each CDR3 is given with its conserved first and last residue. The order of the fields is V gene, clone size, J gene, D gene, CDR3 DNA, CDR3 protein. The D gene is left open where the match is weak. A row's size may be missing; if present it is once, few, many or a size class.

v_call: TRBV5-6
clone_size: -
j_call: TRBJ1-1
d_call: -
cdr3_nt: TGTGCCAGCAGCTTCCGGGAGTACACTGAAGCTTTCTTT
cdr3_aa: CASSFREYTEAFF

v_call: TRBV19
clone_size: -
j_call: TRBJ1-5
d_call: -
cdr3_nt: TGTGCCAGTAGTCACCCACACCTTAGCAATCAGCCCCAGCATTTT
cdr3_aa: CASSHPHLSNQPQHF

v_call: TRBV3-1/TRBV3-2
clone_size: -
j_call: TRBJ2-7
d_call: TRBD1
cdr3_nt: TGTGCCAGCAGACCCACAGGGGGCAGGGACGAGCAGTACTTC
cdr3_aa: CASRPTGGRDEQYF

v_call: TRBV30
clone_size: -
j_call: TRBJ1-1
d_call: -
cdr3_nt: TGTGCCTGGAGTGTACTTAGTGAAGCTTTCTTT
cdr3_aa: CAWSVLSEAFF

v_call: TRBV3-1/TRBV3-2
clone_size: -
j_call: TRBJ2-2
d_call: -
cdr3_nt: TGTGCCAGCAGCCAATTGGCTCCGGACACCGGGGAGCTGTTTTTT
cdr3_aa: CASSQLAPDTGELFF

v_call: TRBV15
clone_size: once
j_call: TRBJ2-3
d_call: -
cdr3_nt: TGTGCCACCAGCAGACCTTCTCTGGCAGATACGCAGTATTTT
cdr3_aa: CATSRPSLADTQYF

v_call: TRBV15
clone_size: -
j_call: TRBJ2-7
d_call: TRBD1
cdr3_nt: TGTGCCACCAGCGTAGGGACAGAAAGCTCCTACGAGCAGTACTTC
cdr3_aa: CATSVGTESSYEQYF

v_call: TRBV5-1
clone_size: -
j_call: TRBJ2-7
d_call: -
cdr3_nt: TGCGCCAGCAGCCCACATGGAAATACGGGCGAGCAGTACTTC
cdr3_aa: CASSPHGNTGEQYF

v_call: TRBV19
clone_size: -
j_call: TRBJ2-3
d_call: -
cdr3_nt: TGTGCCAGTAGTACCTCAAGTACTAGCACAGATACGCAGTATTTT
cdr3_aa: CASSTSSTSTDTQYF

v_call: TRBV6-5
clone_size: -
j_call: TRBJ2-1
d_call: -
cdr3_nt: TGTGCCAGCAGTTATGGGGCTTACAATGAGCAGTTCTTC
cdr3_aa: CASSYGAYNEQFF

v_call: TRBV7-8
clone_size: -
j_call: TRBJ1-5
d_call: -
cdr3_nt: TGTGCCAGCAGCTACCAAGACAGCGGCAATCAGCCCCAGCATTTT
cdr3_aa: CASSYQDSGNQPQHF

v_call: TRBV6-5
clone_size: -
j_call: TRBJ1-2
d_call: -
cdr3_nt: TGTGCCAGCAGTTACGTAGGGTTCTATGGCTACACCTTC
cdr3_aa: CASSYVGFYGYTF

v_call: TRBV2
clone_size: -
j_call: TRBJ2-1
d_call: -
cdr3_nt: TGTGCCAGCAGCCTCGGAGGGCCCTACAATGAGCAGTTCTTC
cdr3_aa: CASSLGGPYNEQFF

v_call: TRBV6-2/TRBV6-3
clone_size: -
j_call: TRBJ2-3
d_call: -
cdr3_nt: TGTGCCAGCAGTTACTCGGGCAGGGGCGCCACAGATACGCAGTATTTT
cdr3_aa: CASSYSGRGATDTQYF

v_call: TRBV5-8
clone_size: once
j_call: TRBJ1-3
d_call: TRBD1
cdr3_nt: TGTGCCAGCAGCTCCGGACAGGTGCGCTCTGGAAACACCATATATTTT
cdr3_aa: CASSSGQVRSGNTIYF

v_call: TRBV9
clone_size: -
j_call: TRBJ1-6
d_call: -
cdr3_nt: TGTGCCAGCACCGGGGGGACGGCCAATAATTCACCCCTCCACTTT
cdr3_aa: CASTGGTANNSPLHF

v_call: TRBV6-5
clone_size: -
j_call: TRBJ2-3
d_call: -
cdr3_nt: TGTGCCAGCAGCCGACGAAGAGTCTCGGATACGCAGTATTTT
cdr3_aa: CASSRRRVSDTQYF

v_call: TRBV7-9
clone_size: -
j_call: TRBJ1-5
d_call: -
cdr3_nt: TGTGCCAGCAGCTTATCAGGGGATTATCAGCCCCAGCATTTT
cdr3_aa: CASSLSGDYQPQHF

v_call: TRBV7-3
clone_size: -
j_call: TRBJ2-1
d_call: -
cdr3_nt: TGTGCCAGCAGCTTAACATTAGCAGATAATGAGCAGTTCTTC
cdr3_aa: CASSLTLADNEQFF

v_call: TRBV10-3
clone_size: -
j_call: TRBJ1-5
d_call: TRBD1
cdr3_nt: TGTGCCATCAGTGTGGGACAGGGCGGACAGCCCCAGCATTTT
cdr3_aa: CAISVGQGGQPQHF

v_call: TRBV14
clone_size: -
j_call: TRBJ2-1
d_call: -
cdr3_nt: TGTGCCAGCTCTATCCAGGTCTCCTACAATGAGCAGTTCTTC
cdr3_aa: CASSIQVSYNEQFF

v_call: TRBV16
clone_size: -
j_call: TRBJ2-1
d_call: TRBD1
cdr3_nt: TGTGCCAGCAGCCCCCGACAGGGGGCCTACAATGAGCAGTTCTTC
cdr3_aa: CASSPRQGAYNEQFF

v_call: TRBV7-2
clone_size: once
j_call: TRBJ2-7
d_call: -
cdr3_nt: TGTGCCAGCAGCTTTGGGACAATCAGTTACGAGCAGTACTTC
cdr3_aa: CASSFGTISYEQYF

v_call: TRBV7-8
clone_size: -
j_call: TRBJ1-6
d_call: -
cdr3_nt: TGTGCCAGCAGCCCTGGACAAGGCCTATCGGGGTCACCCCTCCACTTT
cdr3_aa: CASSPGQGLSGSPLHF

v_call: TRBV15
clone_size: -
j_call: TRBJ1-1
d_call: TRBD1
cdr3_nt: TGTGCCACCAGCAGAGTCCCGGGACAGGGTACTTCTGAAGCTTTCTTT
cdr3_aa: CATSRVPGQGTSEAFF

v_call: TRBV19
clone_size: -
j_call: TRBJ1-1
d_call: -
cdr3_nt: TGTCCGGGGAAGACAATGAACACTGAAGCTTTCTTT
cdr3_aa: CPGKTMNTEAFF

v_call: TRBV18
clone_size: -
j_call: TRBJ1-1
d_call: -
cdr3_nt: TGTGCCAGCTCGATCTATCAGGGAGGCACTGAAGCTTTCTTT
cdr3_aa: CASSIYQGGTEAFF

v_call: TRBV14
clone_size: -
j_call: TRBJ2-5
d_call: -
cdr3_nt: TGTGCCAGCAGCCGCCAGGCTAGGGAGACCCAGTACTTC
cdr3_aa: CASSRQARETQYF

v_call: TRBV7-3
clone_size: once
j_call: TRBJ1-2
d_call: TRBD1
cdr3_nt: TGTGCCAGCAGCCCCGGGACAGGGGACTATGGCTACACCTTC
cdr3_aa: CASSPGTGDYGYTF

v_call: TRBV18
clone_size: -
j_call: TRBJ1-4
d_call: -
cdr3_nt: TGTGCCAGCTCACTAGGACAGCTTTCAACTAATGAAAAACTGTTTTTT
cdr3_aa: CASSLGQLSTNEKLFF

v_call: TRBV28
clone_size: -
j_call: TRBJ1-1
d_call: -
cdr3_nt: TGTGCCAGCCTGACCGTGAACACTGAAGCTTTCTTT
cdr3_aa: CASLTVNTEAFF

v_call: TRBV11-3
clone_size: -
j_call: TRBJ1-1
d_call: -
cdr3_nt: TGTGCCAGCAGCTTATGGCGGGACACTGAAGCTTTCTTT
cdr3_aa: CASSLWRDTEAFF

v_call: TRBV27
clone_size: -
j_call: TRBJ2-6
d_call: -
cdr3_nt: TGTGCCAGCAGTTTGCAACACCTTTCTGGGGCCAACGTCCTGACTTTC
cdr3_aa: CASSLQHLSGANVLTF

v_call: TRBV5-1
clone_size: -
j_call: TRBJ1-2
d_call: -
cdr3_nt: TGCGCCAGCAGCCCCGACATCTATGGCTACACCTTC
cdr3_aa: CASSPDIYGYTF

v_call: TRBV29-1
clone_size: few
j_call: TRBJ2-7
d_call: -
cdr3_nt: TGCAGCGTTCTCACAGCCAACTACGAGCAGTACTTC
cdr3_aa: CSVLTANYEQYF

v_call: TRBV19
clone_size: -
j_call: TRBJ2-7
d_call: TRBD1
cdr3_nt: TGTGCCAGTAGCCCGACAGGGGCCTACGAGCAGTACTTC
cdr3_aa: CASSPTGAYEQYF

v_call: TRBV5-6
clone_size: -
j_call: TRBJ1-4
d_call: TRBD1
cdr3_nt: TGTGCCAGCATACCATCTGGGAGGGGGCATGATGAAAAACTGTTTTTT
cdr3_aa: CASIPSGRGHDEKLFF

v_call: TRBV6-6
clone_size: -
j_call: TRBJ1-4
d_call: -
cdr3_nt: TGTGCCAGCAGGGGGGAAGAAAAACTGTTTTTT
cdr3_aa: CASRGEEKLFF

v_call: TRBV5-1
clone_size: -
j_call: TRBJ2-1
d_call: TRBD2
cdr3_nt: TGCGCCAGCAGCTTAGGGACTAGCGCCAACAATGAGCAGTTCTTC
cdr3_aa: CASSLGTSANNEQFF

v_call: TRBV28
clone_size: -
j_call: TRBJ2-7
d_call: TRBD1
cdr3_nt: TGTGCCAGCAGCAACACAGGGGGCCCCTCCTACGAGCAGTACTTC
cdr3_aa: CASSNTGGPSYEQYF

v_call: TRBV9
clone_size: -
j_call: TRBJ1-2
d_call: -
cdr3_nt: TGTGCCAGCAGCGTAGCTACGGGGGGCAAGTATGGCTACACCTTC
cdr3_aa: CASSVATGGKYGYTF

v_call: TRBV25-1
clone_size: -
j_call: TRBJ1-6
d_call: TRBD1
cdr3_nt: TGTGCCAGCAGTGACCTAACAGGGGGTCCATCTAATTCACCCCTCCACTTT
cdr3_aa: CASSDLTGGPSNSPLHF

v_call: TRBV7-2
clone_size: -
j_call: TRBJ1-6
d_call: TRBD1
cdr3_nt: TGTGCCAGCAGCCCAGGACAGGGGGTCTACGGTTCACCCCTCCACTTT
cdr3_aa: CASSPGQGVYGSPLHF

v_call: TRBV24-1
clone_size: few
j_call: TRBJ2-2
d_call: -
cdr3_nt: TGTGCCACCAGTGTCGATTCGGGGGGCGTGGGCACCGGGGAGCTGTTTTTT
cdr3_aa: CATSVDSGGVGTGELFF

v_call: TRBV19
clone_size: -
j_call: TRBJ2-7
d_call: -
cdr3_nt: TGTGCCAGTAGTACGGCGGGAAGGTCCTACGAGCAGTACTTC
cdr3_aa: CASSTAGRSYEQYF